This T cell receptor (beta chain) originates from a study of PD-1 blockade in mismatch repair-deficient tumors. Sequencing used immunoSEQ multiplex PCR; TCRdb keeps in-frame clones, though not all of them. The sample contains about 68,000 clones, approximately 78% of which appear only once. The germline V gene encodes CDR1 MNHEY and CDR2 SMNVEV (reference sequence). J lost 0 bases, V lost 3 bases, and 1 base had no gene match. The CDR3 has 17 amino acids. The receptor was isolated from an adult with mismatch repair-deficient cancer. The chain has TRBV27 and TRBJ2-1, with TRBD2 matching 14 bases. This material consisted of peripheral blood, taken 2 weeks after starting pembrolizumab. The CDR3 sequence: CASSFGTSGSSYNEQFF. Written as DNA, the CDR3 is TGTGCCAGCAGTTTTGGGACTAGCGGGAGCTCCTACAATGAGCAGTTCTTC.